This TCR beta chain was captured by sequencing in a study of identical twins. One entry per CDR3 protein results from TCRdb running MiXCR on the 5' RACE reads. In the table there are about 340,000 distinct CDR3 sequences, 12% of which are singletons. With 0 bases removed from V and 2 bases from J, the gap between germline ends came to 15 bases. The CDR3 has 17 amino acids. CDR1 is LNHNV, CDR2 YYDKDF, per germline (reference sequence). Whole-study findings and limits: Cord blood's abundant beta clonotypes had fewer insertions, unlike memory repertoires. Zero-insertion analyses might be partly confounded by invariant T cells like MAIT and iNKT.

This clonotype was detected only a few times. The target antigen is unknown. The same data also contributed to another study, on yellow fever vaccine responses in identical twins.

The clonotype comes from a young woman in good health. The source material was CD8+ T cells sorted from blood. The chain uses TRBV15 and TRBJ2-3; either TRBD1 or TRBD2 may supply D (5 bases each). The CDR3 nucleotides are TGTGCCACCAGCAGAGATCGAGGGGACCAACCCACAGATACGCAGTATTTT. Translating it yields CATSRDRGDQPTDTQYF.